A selection of T cell receptor beta chains follows, all from one sample in a study of control samples from healthy donors and cancer patients. Profiling relied on immunoSEQ multiplex PCR, and the TCRdb table lists in-frame clones only, not all of them. The sample has about 130,000 clones, less than 90% seen once; the top ten hold around 2%. Sequenced sample: blood. The receptors come from a young man in good health. Each CDR3 is given with its conserved first and last residue. The order of the fields is V gene, J gene, clone size, D gene, CDR3 DNA, CDR3 protein. D genes are given only for firm matches. The listing skips clone size in some rows; elsewhere it reads once, few, many or a size class.

>TRBV6-2/TRBV6-3|TRBJ2-1|-|-
TGTGCCAGCAGTTACCAAGGAGTAGCGGCCTACAATGAGCAGTTCTTC
CASSYQGVAAYNEQFF
>TRBV10-3|TRBJ1-2|-|TRBD1
TGTGCCATCAGTGAGTCCGAAGGGGGCAGGGGCTACACCTTC
CAISESEGGRGYTF
>TRBV5-4|TRBJ1-6|-|-
TGTGCCAGCAGCTTGGCCGGGGGCAATAATTCACCCCTCCACTTT
CASSLAGGNNSPLHF
>TRBV12-3/TRBV12-4|TRBJ1-2|-|-
TGTGCCAGCAGTCTTCAGGGGACGGGGGGCTACACCTTC
CASSLQGTGGYTF
>TRBV2|TRBJ2-3|-|TRBD2
TGTGCCAGCAGTAGGGGAGCGACTAGCGGGACCACAGATACGCAGTATTTT
CASSRGATSGTTDTQYF
>TRBV5-6|TRBJ1-1|medium-sized|TRBD1
TGTGCCAGCAGCTTGGTAGCAGGGGGCCGAGCTTTCTTT
CASSLVAGGRAFF
>TRBV19|TRBJ1-1|-|-
TGTGCCAGTAGTACCTATACAGGGGAAGCTTTCTTT
CASSTYTGEAFF
>TRBV5-6|TRBJ2-3|-|-
TGTGCCGCCAGTCTTTTCGGCACAGATACGCAGTATTTT
CAASLFGTDTQYF
>TRBV18|TRBJ1-5|few|-
TGTGCCAGCTCACCACTCCACAATCAGCCCCAGCATTTT
CASSPLHNQPQHF
>TRBV27|TRBJ1-6|-|-
TGTGCCAGCAGTGGACAGTCCCCTAATTCACCCCTCCACTTT
CASSGQSPNSPLHF
>TRBV5-1|TRBJ2-7|-|-
TGCGCCAGCAGCTTAGGGGGAGGCTTAGAGCAGTACTTC
CASSLGGGLEQYF
>TRBV7-9|TRBJ2-6|-|-
TGTGCCAGCGGTATGGCGAGGGCCAACGTCCTGACTTTC
CASGMARANVLTF
>TRBV14|TRBJ1-5|once|-
TGTGCCAGCAGCGAGGCGCCCGGGTACGGTCAGCCCCAGCATTTT
CASSEAPGYGQPQHF
>TRBV30|TRBJ2-3|-|-
TGTGCCTGGAGTGTAAGGGGGTCAGATACGCAGTATTTT
CAWSVRGSDTQYF
>TRBV12-5|TRBJ1-2|-|TRBD1
TGTGCTAGTGGTCTGACAGGGGGCTGGTATGGCTACACCTTC
CASGLTGGWYGYTF
>TRBV9|TRBJ1-4|-|-
TGTGCCAGCAGCGTAGGCAGGTTGAGTGAAAAACTGTTTTTT
CASSVGRLSEKLFF
>TRBV19|TRBJ2-1|-|-
TGTGCCAGTAGTATAAAGACGTGGGGCAATGAGCAGTTCTTC
CASSIKTWGNEQFF
>TRBV30|TRBJ2-3|-|-
TGTGCCTGGAGTGTCGGGCCGGGTGGCACAGATACGCAGTATTTT
CAWSVGPGGTDTQYF
>TRBV19|TRBJ1-5|-|-
TGTGCCAGTAGTGTACTAAATCAGCCCCAGCATTTT
CASSVLNQPQHF
>TRBV18|TRBJ1-2|-|-
TGTGCCAGCTCACCCGCCGAGGACTATGGCTACACCTTC
CASSPAEDYGYTF
>TRBV28|TRBJ1-2|-|TRBD1
TGTGCCAGTATTACCGGGACAGGGGTTAGCTATGGCTACACCTTC
CASITGTGVSYGYTF
>TRBV9|TRBJ2-3|-|-
TGTGCCAGCAGCCTCTCAGTGACAGATACGCAGTATTTT
CASSLSVTDTQYF
>TRBV5-1|TRBJ2-1|-|-
TGCGCCAGCAGCCGCTGGACAGAGGACAATGAGCAGTTCTTC
CASSRWTEDNEQFF
>TRBV9|TRBJ1-3|-|-
TGTGCCAGCAGCGTACAGGGCATCTCTGGAAACACCATATATTTT
CASSVQGISGNTIYF
>TRBV29-1|TRBJ2-2|few|-
TGCAGCGTTTCCCAGGGCAGAGGGGAGCTGTTTTTT
CSVSQGRGELFF
>TRBV5-1|TRBJ2-7|-|-
TGCGCCAGCAGCTGGACGGGATTCTCCTACGAGCAGTACTTC
CASSWTGFSYEQYF
>TRBV7-9|TRBJ2-5|-|TRBD1
TGTGCCAGCACCTTCGGGGACAGGACGGTCGGTGAGACCCAGTACTTC
CASTFGDRTVGETQYF
>TRBV2|TRBJ1-1|-|TRBD1
TGTGCCAGCAGGAGGGAACCCCGGGACAGCTCTTTCTTT
CASRREPRDSSFF
>TRBV3-1/TRBV3-2|TRBJ2-7|-|-
TGTGCCAGCAGCCAAGATTGGTCAGTTTATACCTACGAGCAGTACTTC
CASSQDWSVYTYEQYF
>TRBV28|TRBJ1-1|-|TRBD1
TGTGCCAGCAGCCTCCGGACAGGAGGGCCTGAAGCTTTCTTT
CASSLRTGGPEAFF
>TRBV4-1|TRBJ2-3|-|-
TGCGCCAGCAGCCAAGTCTTCGTCCAGGGTACGCAGTATTTT
CASSQVFVQGTQYF
>TRBV5-8|TRBJ2-1|-|TRBD2
TGTGCCAGCAGCTTGTCCCGACTAGCGGGCCTCTCCTACAATGAGCAGTTCTTC
CASSLSRLAGLSYNEQFF
>TRBV15|TRBJ1-6|-|-
TGTGCCACCAGCAGAGATAAGGGTTTAAGCTCCTATAATTCACCCCTCCACTTT
CATSRDKGLSSYNSPLHF
>TRBV11-3|TRBJ2-2|-|TRBD2
TGTGCCAGCAGCTCAGCGGGAGGGCCCAAGAGATCCGGGGAGCTGTTTTTT
CASSSAGGPKRSGELFF
>TRBV27|TRBJ1-5|-|-
TGTGCCAGCTCCTATGTGGGGGAGTTAAGGAATCAGCCCCAGCATTTT
CASSYVGELRNQPQHF
>TRBV5-1|TRBJ2-1|-|-
TGCGCCAGCAGCCCGGACCCTCCGGGACTCATTGCCCCTGGGGAGGAGCAGTTCTTC
CASSPDPPGLIAPGEEQFF
>TRBV7-2|TRBJ2-7|-|TRBD2
TGTGCCAGCAGCTTAGGGGGGGGATACGAGCAGTACTTC
CASSLGGGYEQYF
>TRBV4-3|TRBJ2-7|-|TRBD2
TGCGCCAGCAGCCAAGATACTAGCGGAAAGGGGCTCCATGCCTACGAGCAGTACTTC
CASSQDTSGKGLHAYEQYF
>TRBV2|TRBJ1-6|many|TRBD1
TGTGCCAGCAGTGAGGACAGGGTTAATTCACCCCTCCACTTT
CASSEDRVNSPLHF
>TRBV5-1|TRBJ2-3|-|TRBD2
TGCGCCAGCAGCTTGGAAACCGGGACTAGCGGCACAGATACGCAGTATTTT
CASSLETGTSGTDTQYF
>TRBV7-3|TRBJ1-1|once|-
TGTGCCAGCAGCTTAGGACAGCAGAACACTGAAGCTTTCTTT
CASSLGQQNTEAFF
>TRBV6-1|TRBJ1-1|-|TRBD1
TGTGCCAGCAGTGAACAGGGACAGGGGGCGGTGGGTCTTAACACTGAAGCTTTCTTT
CASSEQGQGAVGLNTEAFF
>TRBV11-2|TRBJ1-2|-|-
TGTGCCAGCAGTCCAAAGTCCCCTAACCGGGGGGTAAGCTATGGCTACACCTTC
CASSPKSPNRGVSYGYTF
>TRBV24-1|TRBJ2-7|-|-
TGTGCCACCAGTGATTTCCCGGGCGAGCAGTACTTC
CATSDFPGEQYF
>TRBV18|TRBJ2-3|-|-
TGTGCCAGCTCACCCCTAGGGGACACAGATACGCAGTATTTT
CASSPLGDTDTQYF
>TRBV18|TRBJ1-5|once|TRBD1
TGTGCCAGCTCACCACCGTTAGGCAGGGGGCGATCACTTTGGGATCAGCCCCAGCATTTT
CASSPPLGRGRSLWDQPQHF
>TRBV6-1|TRBJ2-7|-|TRBD1
TGTGCCAGCAGTGAAGAGGGACAGCAGCCCTACGAGCAGTACTTC
CASSEEGQQPYEQYF